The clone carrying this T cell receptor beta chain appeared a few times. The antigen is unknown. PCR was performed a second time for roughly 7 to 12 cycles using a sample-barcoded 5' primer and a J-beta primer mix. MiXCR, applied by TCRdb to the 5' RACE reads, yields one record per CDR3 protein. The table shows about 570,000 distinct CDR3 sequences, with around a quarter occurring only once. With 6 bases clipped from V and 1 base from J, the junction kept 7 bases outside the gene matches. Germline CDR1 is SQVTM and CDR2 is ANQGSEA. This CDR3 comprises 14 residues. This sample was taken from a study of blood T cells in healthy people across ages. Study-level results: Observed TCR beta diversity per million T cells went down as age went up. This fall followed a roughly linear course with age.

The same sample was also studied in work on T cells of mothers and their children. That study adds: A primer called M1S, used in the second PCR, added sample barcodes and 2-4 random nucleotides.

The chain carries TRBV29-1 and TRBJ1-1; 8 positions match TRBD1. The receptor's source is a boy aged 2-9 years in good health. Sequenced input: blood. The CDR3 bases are TGCAGCGTGCTCCGGGGGACAGGGAACACTGAAGCTTTCTTT. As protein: CSVLRGTGNTEAFF.